Listed below are T cell receptor beta chains from one sample, sequenced in a study of T cells after posttransplantation cyclophosphamide. Profiled with immunoSEQ multiplex PCR; TCRdb holds only in-frame clones, not every one. The sample has about 37,000 clones, none seen only once. The sequenced sample was PBMCs. The receptor source for this set is a man between 25 and 39 years old in good health and a related stem cell transplant donor. Each CDR3 is given with its conserved first and last residue. The order of the fields is clone size, D gene, V gene, J gene, CDR3 protein, CDR3 DNA. D genes are given only for firm matches. A clone size is listed for some rows: how often the clone was seen (once, few, many), or a class if it is expanded.

clone size: many
D gene: TRBD1
V gene: TRBV12-3/TRBV12-4
J gene: TRBJ1-5
CDR3 protein: CASSLGRGLSNQPQHF
CDR3 DNA: TGTGCCAGCAGTTTAGGCAGGGGGCTTAGCAATCAGCCCCAGCATTTT

clone size: many
D gene: .
V gene: TRBV2
J gene: TRBJ2-7
CDR3 protein: CASSEAAGPYEQYF
CDR3 DNA: TGTGCCAGCAGTGAAGCGGCAGGCCCCTACGAGCAGTACTTC

clone size: many
D gene: .
V gene: TRBV11-1
J gene: TRBJ1-1
CDR3 protein: CASSSRSGNTEAFF
CDR3 DNA: TGTGCCAGCAGCTCGCGGTCTGGGAACACTGAAGCTTTCTTT

clone size: few
D gene: TRBD1
V gene: TRBV29-1
J gene: TRBJ2-7
CDR3 protein: CSARGRQGAGYEQYF
CDR3 DNA: TGCAGCGCACGGGGCCGACAGGGGGCTGGGTACGAGCAGTACTTC

clone size: many
D gene: .
V gene: TRBV4-1
J gene: TRBJ1-5
CDR3 protein: CASSHEGYSNQPQHF
CDR3 DNA: TGCGCCAGCAGCCATGAGGGGTATAGCAATCAGCCCCAGCATTTT

clone size: many
D gene: .
V gene: TRBV19
J gene: TRBJ1-4
CDR3 protein: CASNPGATNEKLFF
CDR3 DNA: TGTGCCAGTAACCCGGGTGCAACTAATGAAAAACTGTTTTTT

clone size: many
D gene: TRBD1
V gene: TRBV7-9
J gene: TRBJ2-1
CDR3 protein: CASSLRDRGGNEQFF
CDR3 DNA: TGTGCCAGCAGCCTCCGGGACAGGGGTGGAAATGAGCAGTTCTTC

clone size: many
D gene: .
V gene: TRBV5-8
J gene: TRBJ2-2
CDR3 protein: CASSLRGSGELFF
CDR3 DNA: TGTGCCAGCAGCCTGAGGGGAAGCGGGGAGCTGTTTTTT

clone size: many
D gene: TRBD1
V gene: TRBV2
J gene: TRBJ2-3
CDR3 protein: CASSLQGWQGDTQYF
CDR3 DNA: TGTGCCAGCAGTCTACAGGGGTGGCAGGGAGATACGCAGTATTTT

clone size: many
D gene: TRBD1
V gene: TRBV4-1
J gene: TRBJ2-1
CDR3 protein: CASSQDPPGQGGDNEQFF
CDR3 DNA: TGCGCCAGCAGCCAAGATCCCCCTGGACAGGGGGGGGACAATGAGCAGTTCTTC

clone size: many
D gene: .
V gene: TRBV5-4
J gene: TRBJ1-1
CDR3 protein: CASSFSRNTEAFF
CDR3 DNA: TGTGCCAGCAGCTTTAGTCGGAACACTGAAGCTTTCTTT

clone size: many
D gene: .
V gene: TRBV6-5
J gene: TRBJ1-6
CDR3 protein: CASLAGSSSPLHF
CDR3 DNA: TGTGCCAGCCTGGCAGGTTCCAGTTCACCCCTCCACTTT

clone size: .
D gene: TRBD1
V gene: TRBV11-2
J gene: TRBJ1-2
CDR3 protein: CASSLGGTGGSSYGYTF
CDR3 DNA: TGTGCCAGCAGCTTAGGAGGAACAGGGGGCTCCTCCTATGGCTACACCTTC

clone size: many
D gene: TRBD2
V gene: TRBV19
J gene: TRBJ2-2
CDR3 protein: CASSTPGLAGGNTGELFF
CDR3 DNA: TGTGCCAGTAGTACTCCGGGACTAGCGGGGGGGAACACCGGGGAGCTGTTTTTT

clone size: many
D gene: .
V gene: TRBV5-6
J gene: TRBJ1-2
CDR3 protein: CASSLDSEGGYTF
CDR3 DNA: TGTGCCAGCAGCTTGGACAGTGAAGGCGGCTACACCTTC

clone size: few
D gene: TRBD1
V gene: TRBV7-9
J gene: TRBJ1-2
CDR3 protein: CASSLDRVGGYTF
CDR3 DNA: TGTGCCAGCAGCCTGGACAGGGTAGGTGGCTACACCTTC

clone size: few
D gene: .
V gene: TRBV24-1
J gene: TRBJ2-3
CDR3 protein: CATSDSSTDTQYF
CDR3 DNA: TGTGCCACCAGTGACTCCAGCACAGATACGCAGTATTTT

clone size: many
D gene: TRBD1
V gene: TRBV11-2
J gene: TRBJ1-2
CDR3 protein: CASSSRQGGYYGYTF
CDR3 DNA: TGTGCCAGCAGCTCTCGACAGGGAGGGTACTATGGCTACACCTTC

clone size: many
D gene: .
V gene: TRBV7-7
J gene: TRBJ2-2
CDR3 protein: CASSLLQGTGELFF
CDR3 DNA: TGTGCCAGCAGCTTATTACAGGGAACCGGGGAGCTGTTTTTT

clone size: many
D gene: TRBD1
V gene: TRBV7-2
J gene: TRBJ2-5
CDR3 protein: CASSTEQGFQETQYF
CDR3 DNA: TGTGCCAGCAGCACAGAACAGGGGTTCCAAGAGACCCAGTACTTC

clone size: many
D gene: .
V gene: TRBV28
J gene: TRBJ1-1
CDR3 protein: CASYRGGTSGNTEAFF
CDR3 DNA: TGTGCCAGCTATAGGGGGGGTACGTCAGGAAACACTGAAGCTTTCTTT

clone size: many
D gene: TRBD2
V gene: TRBV6-1
J gene: TRBJ2-7
CDR3 protein: CASRGVYEQYF
CDR3 DNA: TGTGCCAGCCGGGGGGTATACGAGCAGTACTTC

clone size: many
D gene: TRBD1
V gene: TRBV5-1
J gene: TRBJ1-3
CDR3 protein: CASSLVGGDMAGNTIYF
CDR3 DNA: TGCGCCAGCAGCTTAGTAGGGGGCGATATGGCTGGAAACACCATATATTTT

clone size: many
D gene: .
V gene: TRBV27
J gene: TRBJ1-5
CDR3 protein: CASSPHRDYSNQPQHF
CDR3 DNA: TGTGCCAGCAGCCCTCACAGGGACTATAGCAATCAGCCCCAGCATTTT

clone size: many
D gene: TRBD1
V gene: TRBV11-2
J gene: TRBJ2-3
CDR3 protein: CASSPTGVGTDTQYF
CDR3 DNA: TGTGCCAGCAGCCCGACAGGGGTGGGCACAGATACGCAGTATTTT

clone size: few
D gene: TRBD2
V gene: TRBV7-9
J gene: TRBJ2-7
CDR3 protein: CASSAAGGILHEQYF
CDR3 DNA: TGTGCCAGCAGCGCTGCGGGGGGGATTCTACACGAGCAGTACTTC

clone size: many
D gene: TRBD2
V gene: TRBV10-3
J gene: TRBJ2-4
CDR3 protein: CAISEGGGAKNIQYF
CDR3 DNA: TGTGCCATCAGTGAGGGCGGGGGGGCCAAAAACATTCAGTACTTC

clone size: many
D gene: .
V gene: TRBV28
J gene: TRBJ2-2
CDR3 protein: CASSLQGNTGELFF
CDR3 DNA: TGTGCCAGCAGTTTACAGGGGAACACCGGGGAGCTGTTTTTT

clone size: many
D gene: TRBD2
V gene: TRBV6-1
J gene: TRBJ2-5
CDR3 protein: CASSGIGTSGKETQYF
CDR3 DNA: TGTGCCAGCAGTGGTATCGGGACTAGCGGTAAAGAGACCCAGTACTTC

clone size: many
D gene: TRBD2
V gene: TRBV6-5
J gene: TRBJ2-7
CDR3 protein: CASRDLAGEIYEQYF
CDR3 DNA: TGTGCCAGCAGGGACTTAGCGGGGGAGATCTACGAGCAGTACTTC

clone size: .
D gene: TRBD2
V gene: TRBV4-1
J gene: TRBJ2-3
CDR3 protein: CASSLGTSGGGEGDTQYF
CDR3 DNA: TGCGCCAGCAGCTTGGGGACTAGCGGGGGGGGCGAAGGAGATACGCAGTATTTT

clone size: many
D gene: .
V gene: TRBV7-6
J gene: TRBJ2-7
CDR3 protein: CASSLAKLGGGEQYF
CDR3 DNA: TGTGCCAGCAGCTTAGCGAAACTCGGGGGAGGCGAGCAGTACTTC

clone size: few
D gene: .
V gene: TRBV7-2
J gene: TRBJ2-3
CDR3 protein: CASSLKRGDTQYF
CDR3 DNA: TGTGCCAGCAGCTTAAAGAGGGGGGATACGCAGTATTTT

clone size: few
D gene: .
V gene: TRBV6-5
J gene: TRBJ1-2
CDR3 protein: CASSSYVSGVGYTF
CDR3 DNA: TGTGCCAGCAGTTCCTACGTGTCGGGTGTCGGCTACACCTTC

clone size: many
D gene: TRBD1
V gene: TRBV28
J gene: TRBJ1-5
CDR3 protein: CASIGDSINQPQHF
CDR3 DNA: TGTGCCAGCATTGGGGACAGCATCAATCAGCCCCAGCATTTT

clone size: many
D gene: .
V gene: TRBV15
J gene: TRBJ1-4
CDR3 protein: CATSRGGGRDGEKLFF
CDR3 DNA: TGTGCCACCAGCAGAGGCGGGGGCAGGGACGGAGAAAAACTGTTTTTT

clone size: many
D gene: TRBD1
V gene: TRBV7-3
J gene: TRBJ2-1
CDR3 protein: CASSPGGQGHNEQFF
CDR3 DNA: TGTGCCAGCAGCCCGGGGGGACAGGGCCACAATGAGCAGTTCTTC

clone size: medium-sized
D gene: TRBD1
V gene: TRBV13
J gene: TRBJ2-6
CDR3 protein: CASSLVVDRGGSGANVLTF
CDR3 DNA: TGTGCCAGCAGCTTAGTTGTTGACAGGGGAGGCTCTGGGGCCAACGTCCTGACTTTC

clone size: many
D gene: TRBD2
V gene: TRBV6-2/TRBV6-3
J gene: TRBJ2-1
CDR3 protein: CASSYSGGSYNEQFF
CDR3 DNA: TGTGCCAGCAGTTACAGCGGGGGGAGTTACAATGAGCAGTTCTTC

clone size: many
D gene: .
V gene: TRBV12-3/TRBV12-4
J gene: TRBJ1-3
CDR3 protein: CASTALTGRNTIYF
CDR3 DNA: TGTGCCAGTACCGCCCTGACAGGAAGGAACACCATATATTTT

clone size: many
D gene: TRBD2
V gene: TRBV2
J gene: TRBJ2-3
CDR3 protein: CASSERSGVSTDTQYF
CDR3 DNA: TGTGCCAGCAGTGAGAGGAGCGGGGTTAGCACAGATACGCAGTATTTT

clone size: many
D gene: .
V gene: TRBV7-9
J gene: TRBJ1-4
CDR3 protein: CASSLREKLFF
CDR3 DNA: TGTGCCAGCAGCTTGCGTGAAAAACTGTTTTTT

clone size: many
D gene: .
V gene: TRBV18
J gene: TRBJ1-1
CDR3 protein: CASSPEGLPRAFF
CDR3 DNA: TGTGCCAGCTCACCTGAAGGACTCCCTCGAGCTTTCTTT

clone size: few
D gene: TRBD2
V gene: TRBV6-1
J gene: TRBJ2-3
CDR3 protein: CASRSGGADTQYF
CDR3 DNA: TGTGCCAGCCGTAGCGGGGGCGCAGATACGCAGTATTTT

clone size: many
D gene: .
V gene: TRBV7-2
J gene: TRBJ2-3
CDR3 protein: CASSTRSDTQYF
CDR3 DNA: TGTGCCAGCAGTACAAGGTCAGATACGCAGTATTTT

clone size: many
D gene: .
V gene: TRBV18
J gene: TRBJ1-6
CDR3 protein: CASSPRAAGANSPLHF
CDR3 DNA: TGTGCCAGCTCACCCCGTGCCGCGGGGGCCAATTCACCCCTCCACTTT

clone size: few
D gene: TRBD1
V gene: TRBV18
J gene: TRBJ1-2
CDR3 protein: CASSPTPGQENYGYTF
CDR3 DNA: TGTGCCAGCTCACCCACCCCGGGACAGGAAAACTATGGCTACACCTTC

clone size: many
D gene: .
V gene: TRBV4-1
J gene: TRBJ2-4
CDR3 protein: CASSQTGAKNIQYF
CDR3 DNA: TGCGCCAGCAGCCAGACTGGGGCCAAAAACATTCAGTACTTC